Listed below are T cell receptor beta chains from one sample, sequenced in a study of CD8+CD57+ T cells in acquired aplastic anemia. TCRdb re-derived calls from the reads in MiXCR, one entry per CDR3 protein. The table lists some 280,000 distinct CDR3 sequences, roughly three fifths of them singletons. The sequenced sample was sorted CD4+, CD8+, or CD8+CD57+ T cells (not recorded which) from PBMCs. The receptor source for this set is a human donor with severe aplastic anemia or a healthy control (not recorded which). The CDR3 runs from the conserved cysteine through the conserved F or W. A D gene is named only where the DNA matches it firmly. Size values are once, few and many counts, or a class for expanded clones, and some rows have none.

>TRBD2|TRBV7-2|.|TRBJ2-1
CASSLGLAAYNEQFF
TGTGCCAGCAGCCTCGGACTAGCGGCTTACAATGAGCAGTTCTTC
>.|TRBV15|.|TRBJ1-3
CATSRGQGLNTIYF
TGTGCCACCAGCAGAGGTCAGGGATTGAACACCATATATTTT
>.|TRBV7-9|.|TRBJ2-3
CASSAPDTQYF
TGTGCCAGCAGCGCCCCAGATACGCAGTATTTT
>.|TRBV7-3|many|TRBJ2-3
CASSLIGGNWDTDTQYF
TGTGCCAGCAGCTTAATAGGAGGAAATTGGGACACAGATACGCAGTATTTT
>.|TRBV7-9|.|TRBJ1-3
CASSSDRDSGNTIYF
TGTGCCAGCAGCTCAGACAGAGACTCTGGAAACACCATATATTTT
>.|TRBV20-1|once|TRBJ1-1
CSLRGNTEAFF
TGCAGCCTTCGGGGGAACACTGAAGCTTTCTTT
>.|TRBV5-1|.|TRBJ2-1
CASSLAALGNEQFF
TGCGCCAGCAGCTTGGCCGCGTTAGGCAATGAGCAGTTCTTC
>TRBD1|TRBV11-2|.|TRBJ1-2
CASSLEFRQGLNYGYTF
TGTGCCAGCAGCTTAGAGTTTAGACAGGGACTTAACTATGGCTACACCTTC
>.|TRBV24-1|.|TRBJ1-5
CATSDNRERQPQHF
TGTGCCACCAGTGATAATAGGGAAAGACAGCCCCAGCATTTT
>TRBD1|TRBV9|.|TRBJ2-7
CASSLVGRGLEQYF
TGTGCCAGCAGCTTGGTGGGCAGGGGGCTCGAGCAGTACTTC
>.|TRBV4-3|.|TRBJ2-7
CASSQVEGSYEQYF
TGCGCCAGCAGCCAAGTAGAAGGGTCCTACGAACAGTACTTC
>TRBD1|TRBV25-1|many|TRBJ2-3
CASSEGLGTGTDTQYF
TGTGCCAGCAGTGAAGGTTTGGGGACAGGGACAGATACGCAGTATTTT
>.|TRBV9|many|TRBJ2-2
CASGIAVGGELFF
TGTGCCAGCGGGATAGCGGTCGGCGGGGAGCTGTTTTTT
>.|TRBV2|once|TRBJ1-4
CASIRGVPNEKLFF
TGTGCCAGCATAAGGGGGGTCCCTAATGAAAAACTGTTTTTT
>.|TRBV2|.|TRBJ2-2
CASSEEGLTGELFF
TGTGCCAGCAGTGAAGAAGGTTTAACCGGGGAGCTGTTTTTT
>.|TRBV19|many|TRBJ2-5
CASSNRGTETQYF
TGTGCCAGTAGTAATCGGGGGACAGAGACCCAGTACTTC
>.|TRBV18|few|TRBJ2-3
CASSPPVGAGTDTQYF
TGTGCCAGCTCACCACCGGTAGGGGCGGGGACAGATACGCAGTATTTT
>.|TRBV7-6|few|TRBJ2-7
CASSLAPSQHEQYF
TGTGCCAGCAGCTTAGCGCCCTCCCAACACGAGCAGTACTTC
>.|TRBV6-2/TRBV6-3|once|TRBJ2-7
CASSLLLGGAYEQYF
TGTGCCAGCAGTCTCCTCCTAGGGGGGGCCTACGAGCAGTACTTC
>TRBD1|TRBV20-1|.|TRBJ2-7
CSAQTGGHLSYEQYF
TGCAGTGCTCAAACAGGGGGGCATCTTTCCTACGAGCAGTACTTC
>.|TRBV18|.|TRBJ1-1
CASSPGTGRATEAFF
TGTGCCAGCTCACCCGGTACAGGGAGGGCCACTGAAGCTTTCTTT
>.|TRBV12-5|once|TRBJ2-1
CASVRGTATEQFF
TGTGCTAGTGTCAGAGGGACGGCTACCGAGCAGTTCTTC
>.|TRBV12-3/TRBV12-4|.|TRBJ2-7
CASSVQGSGYEQYF
TGTGCCAGCTCCGTCCAGGGTTCGGGCTACGAGCAGTACTTC
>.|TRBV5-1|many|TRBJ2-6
CASSATSRSAAGANVLTF
TGCGCCAGCAGCGCGACAAGTCGGAGTGCTGCTGGGGCCAACGTCCTGACTTTC
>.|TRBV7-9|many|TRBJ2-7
CASSRGTGTIGYEQYF
TGTGCCAGCAGCCGGGGGACCGGAACTATAGGCTACGAGCAGTACTTC
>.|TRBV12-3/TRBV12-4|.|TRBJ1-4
CASSFVGSNEKLFF
TGTGCCAGCAGTTTCGTCGGAAGTAATGAAAAACTGTTTTTT
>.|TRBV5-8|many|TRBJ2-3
CASSFGPPDTQYF
TGTGCCAGCAGCTTTGGGCCTCCAGATACGCAGTATTTT
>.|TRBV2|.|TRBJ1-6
CASSSLDISVSPLHF
TGTGCCAGCAGTAGTCTGGACATATCGGTTTCACCCCTCCACTTT
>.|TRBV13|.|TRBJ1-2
CASSTRGNYGYTF
TGTGCCAGCAGCACTAGGGGTAACTATGGCTACACCTTC
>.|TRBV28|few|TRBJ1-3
CASSKSGPTGNTIYF
TGTGCCAGCAGCAAGTCAGGGCCAACAGGAAACACCATATATTTT
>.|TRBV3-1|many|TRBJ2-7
CASSQIAPSFRRTYEQYF
TGTGCCAGCAGCCAAATCGCCCCCTCATTCAGGCGTACCTACGAGCAGTACTTC
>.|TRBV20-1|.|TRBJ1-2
CSARGGTGQYYGYTF
TGCAGTGCTAGAGGAGGCACGGGACAATACTATGGCTACACCTTC
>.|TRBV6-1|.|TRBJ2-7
CASATASGSYEQYF
TGTGCCAGCGCCACAGCGTCGGGCTCCTACGAGCAGTACTTC
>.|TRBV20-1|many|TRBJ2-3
CSARVGDTQYF
TGCAGTGCTAGAGTGGGGGATACGCAGTATTTT
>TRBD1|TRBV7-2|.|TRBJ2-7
CASSPQGAVPYEQYF
TGTGCCAGCAGCCCACAGGGGGCGGTACCCTACGAGCAGTACTTC
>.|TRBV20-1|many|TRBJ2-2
CSARDTQTSTTNTGELFF
TGCAGTGCTAGAGATACCCAAACTAGTACTACGAACACCGGGGAGCTGTTTTTT
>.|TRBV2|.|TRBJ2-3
CASSLRRGRYF
TGTGCCAGCAGCCTACGGAGGGGGAGGTATTTT
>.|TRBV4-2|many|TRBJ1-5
CASSQGGNQPQHF
TGTGCCAGCAGCCAGGGGGGTAATCAGCCCCAGCATTTT
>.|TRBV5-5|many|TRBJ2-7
CASSLTGLHEQYF
TGTGCCAGCAGTCTGACAGGACTGCACGAGCAGTACTTC
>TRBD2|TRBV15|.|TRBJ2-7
CATSGGRPYEQYF
TGTGCCACCAGCGGCGGGAGGCCCTACGAGCAGTACTTC
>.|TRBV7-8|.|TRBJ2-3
CASSFRKQGDTQYF
TGTGCCAGCAGTTTCAGGAAACAGGGAGATACGCAGTATTTT
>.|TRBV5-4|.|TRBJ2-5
CASSPGGFGETQYF
TGTGCCAGCAGTCCCGGGGGTTTTGGAGAGACCCAGTACTTC
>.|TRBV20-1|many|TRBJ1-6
CSAKKVAGHSPLHF
TGCAGTGCTAAAAAGGTGGCAGGGCACTCACCCCTCCACTTT